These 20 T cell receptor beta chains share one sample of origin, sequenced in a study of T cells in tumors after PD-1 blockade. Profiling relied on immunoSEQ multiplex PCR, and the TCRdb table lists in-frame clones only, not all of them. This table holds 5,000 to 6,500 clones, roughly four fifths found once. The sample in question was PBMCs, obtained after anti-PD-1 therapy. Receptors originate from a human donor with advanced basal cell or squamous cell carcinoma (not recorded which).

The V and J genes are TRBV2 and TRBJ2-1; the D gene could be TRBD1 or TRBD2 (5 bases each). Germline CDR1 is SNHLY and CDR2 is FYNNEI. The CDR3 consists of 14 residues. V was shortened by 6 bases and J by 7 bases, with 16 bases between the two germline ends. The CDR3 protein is CASSEARGRNEQFF. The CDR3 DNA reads TGTGCCAGCAGCGAGGCAAGGGGACGAAATGAGCAGTTCTTC.

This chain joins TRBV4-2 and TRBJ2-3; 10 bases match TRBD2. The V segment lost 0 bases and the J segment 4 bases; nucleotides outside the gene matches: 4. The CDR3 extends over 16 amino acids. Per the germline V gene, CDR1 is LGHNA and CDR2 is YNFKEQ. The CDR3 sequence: CASSQEWLAGADTQYF. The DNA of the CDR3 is TGTGCCAGCAGCCAAGAGTGGCTAGCGGGAGCAGATACGCAGTATTTT.

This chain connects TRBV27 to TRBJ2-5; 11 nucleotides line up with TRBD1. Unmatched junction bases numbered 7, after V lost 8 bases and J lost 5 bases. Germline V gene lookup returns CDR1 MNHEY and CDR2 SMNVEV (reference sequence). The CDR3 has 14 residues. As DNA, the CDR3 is TGTGCCAGCCGACCGGGACAGGGGGACGAGACCCAGTACTTC. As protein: CASRPGQGDETQYF.

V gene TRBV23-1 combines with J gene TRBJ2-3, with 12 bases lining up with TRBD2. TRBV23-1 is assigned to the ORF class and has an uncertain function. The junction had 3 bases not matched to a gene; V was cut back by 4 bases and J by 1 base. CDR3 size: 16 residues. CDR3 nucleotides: TGCGCCAGCAGTCGAGGGACTAGCGGGCGCACAGATACGCAGTATTTT. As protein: CASSRGTSGRTDTQYF.

The CDR3 loop is CASSPWQRTGVNYGYTF. Written as DNA, the CDR3 is TGTGCCAGCAGCCCTTGGCAGAGGACAGGGGTCAACTATGGCTACACCTTC. V is TRBV7-9 and J is TRBJ1-2; TRBD1 matches 9 bases. The junction had 12 bases not matched to a gene; V was cut back by 5 bases and J by 2 bases. The CDR3 sequence is 17 residues long. From germline, CDR1 is SEHNR and CDR2 FQNEAQ (reference sequence).

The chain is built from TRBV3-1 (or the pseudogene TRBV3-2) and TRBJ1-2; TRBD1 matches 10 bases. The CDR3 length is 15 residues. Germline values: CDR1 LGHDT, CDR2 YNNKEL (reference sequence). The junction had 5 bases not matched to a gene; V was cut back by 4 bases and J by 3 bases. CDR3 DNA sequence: TGTGCCAGCAGCCCCAAGGGGACAGGGGACTATGGCTACACCTTC. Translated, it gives CASSPKGTGDYGYTF.

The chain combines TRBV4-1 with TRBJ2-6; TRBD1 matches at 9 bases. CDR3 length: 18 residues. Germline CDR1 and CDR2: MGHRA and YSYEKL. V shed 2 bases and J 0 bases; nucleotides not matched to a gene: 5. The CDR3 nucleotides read TGCGCCAGCAGCCAACTCCCGGGACAGGGCTCTGGGGCCAACGTCCTGACTTTC. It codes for CASSQLPGQGSGANVLTF.

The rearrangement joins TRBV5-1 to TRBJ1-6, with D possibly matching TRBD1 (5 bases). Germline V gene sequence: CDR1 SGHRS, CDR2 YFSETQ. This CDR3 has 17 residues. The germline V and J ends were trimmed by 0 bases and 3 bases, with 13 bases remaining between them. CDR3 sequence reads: CASSLGGQGYYNSPLHF. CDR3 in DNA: TGCGCCAGCAGCTTGGGGGGCCAGGGTTACTATAATTCACCCCTCCACTTT.

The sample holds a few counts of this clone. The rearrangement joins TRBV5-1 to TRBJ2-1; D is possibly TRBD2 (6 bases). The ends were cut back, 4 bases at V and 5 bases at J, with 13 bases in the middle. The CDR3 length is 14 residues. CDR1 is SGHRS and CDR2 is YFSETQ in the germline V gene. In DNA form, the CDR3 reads TGCGCCAGCAGCGGAGGGGACGGTAACAATGAGCAGTTCTTC. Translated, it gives CASSGGDGNNEQFF.

The CDR3 region is CSGGQGRETQYF. Written as DNA, the CDR3 is TGCAGCGGCGGACAGGGACGAGAGACCCAGTACTTC. This sequence joins TRBV29-1 and TRBJ2-5; TRBD1 agrees at 8 bases. V gave up 7 bases and J gave up 4 bases; unmatched junction bases: 5. The germline CDR1 and CDR2 sequences are SQVTM and ANQGSEA. The CDR3 is 12 amino acids.

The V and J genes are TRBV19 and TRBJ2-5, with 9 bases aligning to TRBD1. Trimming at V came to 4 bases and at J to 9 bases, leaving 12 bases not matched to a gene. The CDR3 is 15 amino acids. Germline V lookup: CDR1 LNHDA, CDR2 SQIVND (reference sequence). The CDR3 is CASSNRDRVGLAQYF. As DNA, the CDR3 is TGTGCCAGTAGTAACCGGGACAGGGTGGGCTTGGCCCAGTACTTC.

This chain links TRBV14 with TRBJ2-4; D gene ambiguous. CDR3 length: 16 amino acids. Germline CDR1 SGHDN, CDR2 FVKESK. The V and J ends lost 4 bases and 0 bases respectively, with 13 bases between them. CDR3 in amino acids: CASSPDVQLAKNIQYF. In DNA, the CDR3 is TGTGCCAGCAGCCCAGATGTGCAGCTAGCCAAAAACATTCAGTACTTC.

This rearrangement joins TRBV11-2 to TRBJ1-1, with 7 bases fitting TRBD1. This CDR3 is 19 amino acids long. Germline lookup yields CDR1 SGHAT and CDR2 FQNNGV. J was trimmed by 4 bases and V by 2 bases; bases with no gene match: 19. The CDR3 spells CASSLKSRRTGPLSTEAFF. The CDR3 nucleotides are TGTGCCAGCAGCTTAAAGTCTAGACGGACAGGTCCCCTCAGCACTGAAGCTTTCTTT.

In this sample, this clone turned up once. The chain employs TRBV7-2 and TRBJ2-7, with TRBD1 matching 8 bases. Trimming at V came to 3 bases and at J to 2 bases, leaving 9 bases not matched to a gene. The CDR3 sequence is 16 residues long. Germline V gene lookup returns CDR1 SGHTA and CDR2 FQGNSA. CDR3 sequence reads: CASSFRQGSGAYEQYF. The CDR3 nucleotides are TGTGCCAGCAGCTTCAGACAGGGGAGTGGGGCCTACGAGCAGTACTTC.

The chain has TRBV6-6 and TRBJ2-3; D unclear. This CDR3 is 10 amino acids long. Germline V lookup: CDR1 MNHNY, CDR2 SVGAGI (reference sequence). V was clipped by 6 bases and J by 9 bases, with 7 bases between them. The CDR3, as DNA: TGTGCCAGCAGAGACAACACGCAGTATTTT. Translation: CASRDNTQYF.

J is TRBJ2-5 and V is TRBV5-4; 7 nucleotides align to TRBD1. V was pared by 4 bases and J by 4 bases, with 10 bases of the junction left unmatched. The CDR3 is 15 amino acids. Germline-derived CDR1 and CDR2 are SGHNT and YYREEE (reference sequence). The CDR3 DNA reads TGTGCCAGCAGCGGGTGGGTACAGGGGTCAGAGACCCAGTACTTC. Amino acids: CASSGWVQGSETQYF. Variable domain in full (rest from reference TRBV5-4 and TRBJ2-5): ETGVTQSPTHLIKTRGQQVTLRCSSQSGHNTVSWYQQALGQGPQFIFQYYREEENGRGNFPPRFSGLQFPNYSSELNVNALELDDSALYLCASSGWVQGSETQYFGPGTRLLVL.

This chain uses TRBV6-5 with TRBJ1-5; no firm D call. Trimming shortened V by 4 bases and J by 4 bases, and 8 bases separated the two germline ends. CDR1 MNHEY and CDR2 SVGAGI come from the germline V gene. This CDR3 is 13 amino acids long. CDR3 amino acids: CASSSHGNQPQHF. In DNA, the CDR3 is TGTGCCAGCAGTTCACATGGGAATCAGCCCCAGCATTTT.

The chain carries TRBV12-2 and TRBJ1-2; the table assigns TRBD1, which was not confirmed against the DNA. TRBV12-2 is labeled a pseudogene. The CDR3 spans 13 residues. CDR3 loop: CASRSTGVSGYTF. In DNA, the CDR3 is TGTGCAAGTCGCTCGACAGGGGTGAGTGGCTACACCTTC.

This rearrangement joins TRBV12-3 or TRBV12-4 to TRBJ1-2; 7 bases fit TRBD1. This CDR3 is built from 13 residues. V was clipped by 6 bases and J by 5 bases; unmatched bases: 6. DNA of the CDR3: TGTGCCAGCAGCCCCGGGACAGATTATGGCTACACCTTC. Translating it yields CASSPGTDYGYTF.

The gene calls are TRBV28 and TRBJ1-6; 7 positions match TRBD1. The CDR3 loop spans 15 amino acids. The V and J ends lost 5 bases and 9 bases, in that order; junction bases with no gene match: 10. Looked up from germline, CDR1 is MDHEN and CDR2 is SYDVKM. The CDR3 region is CASSTDRDLFSPLHF. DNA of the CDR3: TGTGCCAGCAGTACCGACAGGGACCTCTTTTCACCCCTCCACTTT.